The next 10 T cell receptor beta chains were all read from a single sample in a study of T cells expressing NK-cell markers. TCRdb re-called the 5' RACE reads, yielding one record per CDR3 amino acid sequence without DNA. The table lists 150,000 or so distinct CDR3 sequences, with 37% in the top ten. Sequenced: blood T cells: a sorted CD56 or NKG2C T cell subset, CD4+ or CD8+ T cells, or bulk PBMC T cells (not recorded which). The source of these receptors is a woman aged 45-60 years in good health.

This chain connects TRBV5-1 to TRBJ1-2; the D call from TCRdb, TRBD1, cannot be confirmed without DNA. The CDR3 length is 12 residues. The germline gives CDR1 SGHRS, CDR2 YFSETQ. This CDR3 reads CASSPPQLGYTF.

The chain's CDR3 is CASSPGLAGVYEQFF. This chain uses TRBV12-3 or TRBV12-4 with TRBJ2-1; there is no DNA to check the TCRdb D call of TRBD2. This CDR3 is built from 15 residues.

V is TRBV11-2 and J is TRBJ1-1; lacking DNA, the TRBD1 call made by TCRdb goes unchecked. Germline CDR1 reads SGHAT; CDR2 reads FQNNGV. The length of the CDR3 is 16 residues. The CDR3 loop is CASSLGYDRKNTEAFF.

This sequence joins TRBV2 and TRBJ2-1; TCRdb designates TRBD2, a call that cannot be tested without DNA. CDR1 is SNHLY and CDR2 is FYNNEI in the germline V gene. The CDR3 is 15 residues long. This chain's CDR3 is CASSGEGPEGNEQFF.

The chain employs TRBV20-1 and TRBJ2-1; the D gene TCRdb calls, TRBD2, cannot be checked with no DNA. Germline V gene lookup returns CDR1 DFQATT and CDR2 SNEGSKA (reference sequence). The CDR3 contains 14 residues. The CDR3 loop reads CSASEAGGGYEQFF.

The V gene is TRBV27, the J gene TRBJ1-4; TCRdb gives TRBD1 as the D gene, but with no DNA this cannot be confirmed. The CDR3 is made up of 15 amino acids. Germline V lookup: CDR1 MNHEY, CDR2 SMNVEV (reference sequence). The CDR3 is CASSHRGATNEKLFF.

The V gene is TRBV4-1, the J gene TRBJ2-1; TCRdb's assignment of TRBD2 cannot be checked, as there is no DNA. Germline CDR1 MGHRA, CDR2 YSYEKL. This CDR3 contains 17 residues. This chain's CDR3 is CASSHVRTAYINNEQFF.

This chain uses TRBV5-6 with TRBJ2-3; TCRdb indicates TRBD2, and absent DNA this call remains unverified. This CDR3 is built from 16 residues. From germline, CDR1 is SGHDT and CDR2 YYEEEE. CDR3 amino acids: CASSLGLPESTDTQYF.

This chain joins TRBV4-1 and TRBJ2-7; TCRdb calls TRBD1, which cannot be checked without DNA. The CDR3 loop spans 16 amino acids. Per germline, CDR1 MGHRA and CDR2 YSYEKL. The CDR3 sequence is CASSPNPGDVSYEQYF.

The chain combines TRBV20-1 with TRBJ2-1; the TRBD2 assignment by TCRdb is unverifiable without DNA. CDR3 length: 13 amino acids. Per germline, CDR1 DFQATT and CDR2 SNEGSKA (reference sequence). CDR3 sequence reads: CSARVKRNNEQFF.